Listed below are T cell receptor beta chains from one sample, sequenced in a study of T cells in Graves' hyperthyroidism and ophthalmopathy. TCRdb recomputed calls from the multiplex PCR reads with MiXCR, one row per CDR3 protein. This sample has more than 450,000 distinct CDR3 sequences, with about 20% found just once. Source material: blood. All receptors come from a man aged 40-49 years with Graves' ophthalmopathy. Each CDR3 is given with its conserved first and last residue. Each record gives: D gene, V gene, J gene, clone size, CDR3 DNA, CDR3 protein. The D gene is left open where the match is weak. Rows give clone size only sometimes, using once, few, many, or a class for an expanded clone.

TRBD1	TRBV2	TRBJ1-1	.	TGTGCCAGTGCCCCCGGACAGGGTGCCGGTGAAGCTTTCTTT	CASAPGQGAGEAFF
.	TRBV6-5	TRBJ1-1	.	TGTGCCAGCAGTTCGGACAGCCCGGGAGCTGAAGCTTTCTTT	CASSSDSPGAEAFF
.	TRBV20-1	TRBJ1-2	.	TGCAGTGCTAGAGAGGCAGGAAATAACTATGGCTACACCTTC	CSAREAGNNYGYTF
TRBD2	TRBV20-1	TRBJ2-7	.	TGCAGTGCTAGCTCTGCGGGGGGGCCGGATGAGCAGTACTTC	CSASSAGGPDEQYF
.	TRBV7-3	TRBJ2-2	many	TGTGCCAGCAGCTCACAGGCGTCCGGGGAGCTGTTTTTT	CASSSQASGELFF
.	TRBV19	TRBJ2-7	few	TGTGCCAGTACTCCAGGGACGGGTGCCTACGAGCAGTACTTC	CASTPGTGAYEQYF
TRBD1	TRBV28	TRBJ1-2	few	TGTGCCAGCAGTTCCCTACTCCAGGGACAGCTCCTCAACTATGGCTACACCTTC	CASSSLLQGQLLNYGYTF
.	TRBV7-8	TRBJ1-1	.	TGTGCCAGCAGCTTAGGTATGGACACTGAAGCTTTCTTT	CASSLGMDTEAFF
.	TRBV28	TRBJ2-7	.	TGTGCCAGCAGTCGACTGGCAGCCGCTGACGAGCAGTACTTC	CASSRLAAADEQYF
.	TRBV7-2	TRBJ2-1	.	TGTGCCAGCGGCTCCCTCTTTGGGGATGAGCAGTTCTTC	CASGSLFGDEQFF
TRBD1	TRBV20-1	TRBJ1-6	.	TGCAGTGCTGGACAGGGGAAGGATTCACCCCTCCACTTT	CSAGQGKDSPLHF
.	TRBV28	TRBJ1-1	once	TGTCCCAGCAGTGTAGGCACTCAAGCTTTCTTT	CPSSVGTQAFF
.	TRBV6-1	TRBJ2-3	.	TGTGCCAGCACCCCGGAGGGCAGAGGCACAGATACGCAGTATTTT	CASTPEGRGTDTQYF
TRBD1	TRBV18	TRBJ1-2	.	TGTGCCAGCTCACCGGGGACAGGGACTTCAATATGGTATGGCTACACCTTC	CASSPGTGTSIWYGYTF
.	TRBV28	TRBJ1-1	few	TGTGCCAGCAGTCCCTGGGTCACTGAAGCTTTCTTT	CASSPWVTEAFF
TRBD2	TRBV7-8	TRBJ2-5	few	TGTGCCAGCAGCTTGAGGGCTAGCGGGAGTTCCCAAGAGACCCAGTACTTC	CASSLRASGSSQETQYF
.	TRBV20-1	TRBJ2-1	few	TGCAGTGCTAGAGAGCCGGTTAGGAGCGCGTCCTACAATGAGCAGTTCTTC	CSAREPVRSASYNEQFF
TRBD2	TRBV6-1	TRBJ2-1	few	TGTGCCAGCATAAGCGGGAACTCCTACAATGAGCAGTTCTTC	CASISGNSYNEQFF
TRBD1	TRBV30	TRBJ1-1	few	TGTGCCTGGAGTTTGTTAGGGGGCCCTGAAGCTTTCTTT	CAWSLLGGPEAFF
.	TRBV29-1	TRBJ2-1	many	TGCAGCGTTGAGCCCGGGACAGGTAGCGGCCGGGGGGGCTACAATGAGCAGTTCTTC	CSVEPGTGSGRGGYNEQFF
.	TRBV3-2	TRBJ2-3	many	TGTGCCAGCAGCTCCCCCTTTGGTCAACCTAGCACAGATACGCAGTATTTT	CASSSPFGQPSTDTQYF
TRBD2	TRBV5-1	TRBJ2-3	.	TGCGCCAGCAGCTTGACTAGCGGGAGGGCCTGGGATACGCAGTATTTT	CASSLTSGRAWDTQYF
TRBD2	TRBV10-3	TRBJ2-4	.	TGTGCCATCAGTGAGGGACTAGCGGAAAACATTCAGTACTTC	CAISEGLAENIQYF